These 32 T cell receptor beta chains were all obtained from the same sample, sequenced in a study of regulatory T cells in long-lasting Graves disease. As to time point: newly diagnosed GD, antithyroid drugs for less than 3 months. Preparation of the TCR library used RNA extracted from PBMCs. Sequencing libraries for TCR beta were prepared with iRepertoire HTBI primers and Arm-PCR of CDR3 regions. TCRdb analysed the multiplex PCR reads with MiXCR anew, one entry per CDR3 protein. The sample records fewer than 400,000 distinct CDR3 sequences, over 15% being singletons. The sequencing here drew on peripheral blood mononuclear cells (PBMCs), taken at new diagnosis, from a patient treated with antithyroid drugs. Receptors originate from a female donor with Graves disease.

This chain links TRBV2 with TRBJ1-1; D not certain. Germline CDR1 reads SNHLY; CDR2 reads FYNNEI. V shed 1 base and J shed 4 bases, with 13 bases lying between them. The CDR3 spans 15 residues. CDR3 amino acids: CASSEVRRRSTEAFF. Here the CDR3 DNA reads TGTGCCAGCAGTGAAGTAAGACGGAGGAGCACTGAAGCTTTCTTT.

This clonotype was detected many times. The junction and the germline gene differ at one end; a read error may be behind it. The chain couples TRBV3-1 to TRBJ2-4, with D possibly called TRBD1 or TRBD2 (6 bases each). Germline loops: CDR1 LGHDT, CDR2 YNNKEL (reference sequence). This CDR3 spans 13 amino acids. The CDR3 DNA sequence: TGTGCCAGCAGCCCGAGCGAGGGGGGCGGAAGGAACTTC. Translation gives CASSPSEGGGRNF.

In this sample, this clonotype turned up many times. The rearrangement joins TRBV6-1 to TRBJ1-2; TRBD1 matches at 9 bases. Germline trimming cut 6 bases from V and 8 bases from J; bases unmatched to any gene: 10. This CDR3 region has 14 residues. Germline V gene lookup returns CDR1 MNHNS and CDR2 SASEGT. CDR3 protein: CASSAPPDRGGYTF. CDR3 nucleotides: TGTGCCAGCAGCGCACCCCCGGACAGGGGCGGCTACACCTTC.

This clonotype was picked up many times. The rearrangement joins TRBV10-3 to TRBJ2-3; 7 nucleotides line up with TRBD2. Germline V gene lookup returns CDR1 ENHRY and CDR2 SYGVKD. Trimming removed 0 bases from V and 6 bases from J; junction bases left unmatched: 3. The CDR3 covers 14 residues. CDR3 region: CAISESVGRDTQYF. For the CDR3, the DNA is TGTGCCATCAGTGAGTCCGTCGGGAGGGATACGCAGTATTTT.

This clonotype was seen a few times. The chain employs TRBV20-1 and TRBJ1-4, with D unclear. In germline, CDR1 is DFQATT, CDR2 SNEGSKA (reference sequence). This CDR3 region has 16 residues. Trimming cost V 2 bases and J 5 bases, with 18 bases left between them. The CDR3 nucleotides are TGCAGTGCTAGAAACTCCCCGAGGGAGCCGAATGAAAAACTGTTTTTT. Protein product: CSARNSPREPNEKLFF.

Ten or more counts support this clonotype. The V gene is TRBV3-1, the J gene TRBJ2-1; 7 bases are a match to TRBD2. The V gene end was trimmed by 6 bases and the J gene end by 7 bases; junction bases not matched to a gene: 15. Germline V lookup: CDR1 LGHDT, CDR2 YNNKEL (reference sequence). The length of the CDR3 is 16 residues. The CDR3 reads CASSLPSGIFANEQFF. The DNA for the CDR3 is TGTGCCAGCAGTTTACCAAGCGGGATTTTCGCTAATGAGCAGTTCTTC.

This clonotype was seen at least ten times. V and J are TRBV4-1 and TRBJ2-3; D remains ambiguous. V was shortened by 0 bases and J by 1 base, with 11 bases between the two germline ends. CDR3 length: 16 residues. Germline loops: CDR1 MGHRA, CDR2 YSYEKL. The CDR3 here is CASSQDPPARTDTQYF. CDR3 nucleotides: TGCGCCAGCAGCCAAGATCCCCCGGCACGCACAGATACGCAGTATTTT.

This clonotype was counted ten times or more. V usage is TRBV7-9 and J usage is TRBJ1-1; D gene uncertain. Trimming pared 5 bases from V and 1 base from J, leaving 14 bases between. This CDR3 has 15 residues. Germline V gives CDR1 SEHNR, CDR2 FQNEAQ (reference sequence). As DNA, the CDR3 is TGTGCCAGCAGCCCCGGCTCCTGGAAGAACACTGAAGCTTTCTTT. It codes for CASSPGSWKNTEAFF.

This clonotype was observed many times. The rearrangement links TRBV27 to TRBJ2-5, with TRBD2 as a possible D gene (6 bases). The CDR3 is 17 residues long. Deletions cut 4 bases from V and 2 bases from J, with 20 bases between. Per germline, CDR1 MNHEY and CDR2 SMNVEV (reference sequence). This CDR3 is CASSSPSRGTRQETQYF. As DNA, the CDR3 is TGTGCCAGCAGTTCACCTTCGCGAGGGACTCGTCAAGAGACCCAGTACTTC.

The chain is built from TRBV6-5 and TRBJ2-3; D ambiguous. Germline V lookup: CDR1 MNHEY, CDR2 SVGAGI. The CDR3 contains 15 residues. Trimming pared 2 bases from V and 0 bases from J, leaving 9 bases between. The CDR3 DNA is TGTGCCAGCAGTTACGACTCGCCTAGCACAGATACGCAGTATTTT. Translation gives CASSYDSPSTDTQYF.

This clonotype has ten or more counts. This chain links TRBV2 with TRBJ2-1, with no clear D. In germline, CDR1 is SNHLY, CDR2 FYNNEI. The V end was cut by 4 bases, the J end by 5 bases, with 12 bases between. The CDR3 is 14 residues long. The CDR3 bases are TGTGCCAGCAGTGGACACGGTAGGAACAATGAGCAGTTCTTC. Residues: CASSGHGRNNEQFF.

This clonotype appeared many times. This sequence joins TRBV20-1 and TRBJ2-5; the match to TRBD2 covers 13 bases. This CDR3 is built from 18 residues. In germline, CDR1 is DFQATT, CDR2 SNEGSKA (reference sequence). V was pared by 0 bases and J by 5 bases, with 12 bases of the junction left unmatched. The CDR3 region is CSARDGRLAGGKGETQYF. The CDR3 bases are TGCAGTGCTAGAGATGGGAGACTAGCGGGAGGAAAGGGGGAGACCCAGTACTTC.

The table lists this clonotype with a few counts. A junction end diverges from the germline sequence, so it may reflect a read error. This chain connects TRBV5-1 to TRBJ2-7; perhaps TRBD1 as D (6 bases). This CDR3 contains 16 residues. The germline V gene encodes CDR1 SGHRS and CDR2 YFSETQ. CDR3 DNA: TGCGCCAGCAGCCAGACGAGCGGAAGAAGGGGGTACGAGCGGTACTTC. It is translated as CASSQTSGRRGYERYF.

V is TRBV7-9 and J is TRBJ2-2, with TRBD1 as a possible D gene (5 bases). The CDR3 consists of 13 residues. Germline V gene sequence: CDR1 SEHNR, CDR2 FQNEAQ (reference sequence). The V end was cut by 5 bases, the J end by 9 bases, with 13 bases between. The DNA for the CDR3 is TGTGCCAGCAGCCATGGCGCAGGGAGGGAGCTGTTTTTT. It codes for CASSHGAGRELFF.

CDR3 sequence (DNA): TGCAGTGTTCCGGGACTAGCGGGAGGGCCCACAGATACGCAGTATTTT. This gives the protein CSVPGLAGGPTDTQYF. V usage is TRBV20-1 and J usage is TRBJ2-3; TRBD2 agrees at 16 bases. Germline CDR1 DFQATT, CDR2 SNEGSKA (reference sequence). The CDR3 loop spans 16 amino acids. V lost 7 bases, J lost 2 bases, and 6 bases stayed unmatched.

This chain connects TRBV5-1 to TRBJ2-1, with unresolved D. The V and J ends lost 4 bases and 7 bases respectively, with 12 bases between them. The CDR3 extends over 13 amino acids. Per germline, CDR1 SGHRS and CDR2 YFSETQ. The CDR3 spells CASSPRPGNEQFF. The CDR3 DNA sequence: TGCGCCAGCAGCCCTCGACCTGGGAATGAGCAGTTCTTC.

The CDR3 reads CAKELAANEQFF. The CDR3 coding sequence is TGTGCCAAAGAACTAGCGGCCAATGAGCAGTTCTTC. V gene TRBV2 combines with J gene TRBJ2-1; TRBD2 agrees at 8 bases. Germline CDR1 reads SNHLY; CDR2 reads FYNNEI. V shed 10 bases, J shed 6 bases, and the junction held 5 bases outside the gene matches. The CDR3 covers 12 residues.

Ten or more counts support this clonotype. The chain joins TRBV11-2 to TRBJ1-1; D might be TRBD1 (6 bases). The V gene's germline CDR1 is SGHAT and CDR2 FQNNGV. The V end lost 2 bases, the J end lost 1 base, and 11 bases lay between the germline ends. This CDR3 has 15 residues. CDR3 residues: CASSLSGHENTEAFF. The CDR3 bases are TGTGCCAGCAGCTTATCGGGACACGAGAACACTGAAGCTTTCTTT.

This clonotype was detected many times. The chain recombines TRBV28 with TRBJ2-5; the D gene is possibly TRBD1 (6 bases). The germline V and J ends were trimmed by 3 bases and 4 bases, with 18 bases remaining between them. The length of the CDR3 is 16 residues. The germline gives CDR1 MDHEN, CDR2 SYDVKM. The DNA for the CDR3 is TGTGCCAGCAGTTTGGTGGGACATCGAGGAGGAGAGACCCAGTACTTC. This sequence encodes CASSLVGHRGGETQYF. The whole variable domain, filled in from reference TRBV28 and TRBJ2-5, reads DVKVTQSSRYLVKRTGEKVFLECVQDMDHENMFWYRQDPGLGLRLIYFSYDVKMKEKGDIPEGYSVSREKKERFSLILESASTNQTSMYLCASSLVGHRGGETQYFGPGTRLLVL.

This clonotype was observed a handful of times. This chain's CDR3 is CASKWGSFYGYTF. CDR3 nucleotides: TGTGCCAGCAAATGGGGATCATTCTATGGCTACACCTTC. V usage is TRBV6-2 or TRBV6-3 and J usage is TRBJ1-2; unclear D gene. The CDR3 is 13 residues long. Looked up from germline, CDR1 is MNHEY and CDR2 is SVGEGT. V lost 7 bases and J 4 bases, leaving 13 bases between the germline ends.

Ten or more counts support this clonotype. CDR3 sequence: CASSFQDRAKAFF. The CDR3 coding sequence is TGTGCCAGCAGTTTCCAGGACAGGGCCAAAGCTTTCTTT. The chain links TRBV27 to TRBJ1-1; 8 positions agree with TRBD1. CDR3 length: 13 residues. The germline gives CDR1 MNHEY, CDR2 SMNVEV (reference sequence). V shed 3 bases, J shed 9 bases, and the junction held 6 bases outside the gene matches.

This clonotype was detected many times. The rearrangement links TRBV2 to TRBJ2-1; TRBD2 might be the D (5 bases). The CDR3 is 13 amino acids. CDR1 and CDR2 from the germline V gene are SNHLY and FYNNEI. Trimming removed 3 bases at V and 10 bases at J, with 13 bases between. The CDR3 region is CASSDSAASEQFF. The CDR3 DNA sequence: TGTGCCAGCAGTGATTCAGCGGCATCCGAGCAGTTCTTC.

This clonotype was seen a handful of times. V is TRBV30 and J is TRBJ2-3, with D perhaps matching TRBD1 (6 bases). CDR1 is GTSNPN, CDR2 SVGIG, per germline (reference sequence). The CDR3 is 13 residues long. CDR3 nucleotides: TGTACGTATCAGGTTCAGGGGACAGATACGCAGTATTTT. This codes for CTYQVQGTDTQYF.

CDR3 nucleotide sequence: TGTGCCAGCACTTACGGCGGGAAGTACGAGCAGTACTTC. The encoded protein is CASTYGGKYEQYF. The chain couples TRBV12-3 or TRBV12-4 to TRBJ2-7; D is perhaps TRBD2 (6 bases). Trimming shortened V by 7 bases and J by 4 bases, and 14 bases separated the two germline ends. This CDR3 is 13 amino acids long.

At least ten counts were recorded for this clonotype. The CDR3 sequence is CASSELGMTGELFF. The CDR3 nucleotides are TGTGCCAGCAGTGAACTGGGTATGACCGGGGAGCTGTTTTTT. The chain is built from TRBV6-1 and TRBJ2-2; D not resolved. In germline, CDR1 is MNHNS, CDR2 SASEGT. CDR3 size: 14 residues. Trimming removed 2 bases at V and 5 bases at J, with 9 bases between.

The V call is TRBV7-3, the J call TRBJ2-7, with D possibly being TRBD2 (7 bases). Trimming took off 1 base at V and 7 bases at J, with 23 bases between the two ends. Germline V lookup: CDR1 SGHTA, CDR2 FQGTGA. The CDR3 extends over 17 amino acids. Written as DNA, the CDR3 is TGTGCCAGCAGCTTAAGCCCCGGGGAGCGGGACATGAGGGAGCAGTACTTC. Translation gives CASSLSPGERDMREQYF.

The V call is TRBV14, the J call TRBJ2-1; no clear D. V shed 0 bases and J shed 6 bases, with 6 bases lying between them. The CDR3 runs to 13 residues. CDR1 and CDR2 from the germline V gene are SGHDN and FVKESK. CDR3 in DNA: TGTGCCAGCAGCCAAGATTGGGGCAATGAGCAGTTCTTC. Protein: CASSQDWGNEQFF.

There are many counts of this clonotype. The chain joins TRBV6-1 to TRBJ2-1; 11 bases fit TRBD2. After removal of 5 bases from V and 4 bases from J, the junction contained 10 bases not matched to a gene. Germline values: CDR1 MNHNS, CDR2 SASEGT. The CDR3 contains 17 residues. The CDR3 region is CASSYPTSGSWYNEQFF. CDR3 bases: TGTGCCAGCAGTTACCCTACTAGCGGGAGTTGGTACAATGAGCAGTTCTTC.

The rearrangement joins TRBV9 to TRBJ2-3; D possibly corresponds to TRBD1 (6 bases). Germline V CDR1 and CDR2: SGDLS, YYNGEE. The CDR3 is made up of 16 amino acids. Trimming pared 3 bases from V and 5 bases from J, leaving 19 bases between. The CDR3 DNA is TGTGCCAGCAGCGCCGGACCTTTAAGGGGGATAGATACGCAGTATTTT. Its translation: CASSAGPLRGIDTQYF. Using reference TRBV9 and TRBJ2-3 for the parts outside the CDR3, the full variable domain is DSGVTQTPKHLITATGQRVTLRCSPRSGDLSVYWYQQSLDQGLQFLIQYYNGEERAKGNILERFSAQQFPDLHSELNLSSLELGDSALYFCASSAGPLRGIDTQYFGPGTRLTVL.

The chain joins TRBV10-3 to TRBJ2-3; D remains unclear. Looked up from germline, CDR1 is ENHRY and CDR2 is SYGVKD. The CDR3 covers 13 residues. The germline V and J ends were trimmed by 10 bases and 1 base, with 12 bases remaining between them. Here the CDR3 reads CATVGLGTDTQYF. As DNA, the CDR3 is TGTGCCACCGTGGGGTTAGGCACAGATACGCAGTATTTT.

To note about this clonotype: A read error may explain this, as a much larger clone is one base away. The chain has TRBV6-1 and TRBJ2-2, with D possibly called TRBD1 or TRBD2 (5 bases each). Germline CDR1 and CDR2: MNHNS and SASEGT. The CDR3 is 15 amino acids. In nucleotides, the CDR3 is TGTGCCAGCAGAGAGTACAAGGGGCGGTTCGGGGAGCTGCTTTTT. Residues: CASREYKGRFGELLF.

The rearrangement uses TRBV7-8 and TRBJ1-5; 7 bases align to TRBD1. The CDR3 totals 14 residues. Germline CDR1 SGHVS, CDR2 FQNEAQ. V lost 5 bases and J lost 3; bases outside the gene matches: 4. CDR3 in DNA: TGTGCCAGCAGCCCGGGACAGAACAATCAGCCCCAGCATTTT. Translating gives CASSPGQNNQPQHF.